This TCR beta chain was documented in a study of Ad26.COV2.S vaccination and SARS-CoV-2 variants. Study observations and caveats: It was found that vaccine and placebo recipients had similar non-spike TCR breadth.

As regards this clone: Its antigen is currently unknown.

Libraries were prepared by immunoSEQ multiplex PCR; TCRdb keeps only in-frame clonotypes and omits some of them. Of over 110,000 clones detected, approximately 90% appear once; the ten largest clones hold around 5%. Sequences were derived from peripheral blood, sampled after recovery from COVID-19. This clonotype was sampled from a human donor who had recovered from COVID-19.

As DNA, the CDR3 is TGTGCCAGCAGTCCCCTGGTGTGGGGTGAAGCTTTCTTT. Its protein product is CASSPLVWGEAFF. This chain links TRBV6-6 with TRBJ1-1; D is undetermined. This CDR3 spans 13 amino acids. Trimming left V 5 bases short and J 7 bases short, with 14 bases between. CDR1 is MNHNY, CDR2 SVGAGI, per germline (reference sequence).